One and the same sample provided the 32 T cell receptor beta chains below, sequenced in a study of identical twins. Each CDR3 protein is one row after TCRdb ran MiXCR on the 5' RACE reads. The sample yields a few hundred thousand distinct CDR3 sequences, about 8% seen once. Another study also made use of these data, one on yellow fever vaccine responses in identical twins.

Sequencing input: CD8+ T cells sorted from blood. The receptors derive from a young woman in good health.

The chain is built from TRBV6-1 and TRBJ2-7; D not resolved. Germline-derived CDR1 and CDR2 are MNHNS and SASEGT. V was clipped by 2 bases and J by 3 bases, with 11 bases between them. The CDR3 has 14 amino acids. The CDR3 DNA follows: TGTGCCAGCAGTGAATTTAGACCGGTCTACGAGCAGTACTTC. It specifies CASSEFRPVYEQYF.

This clonotype came up many times. This chain joins TRBV27 and TRBJ2-1; 11 nucleotides match TRBD2. The V gene end was trimmed by 8 bases and the J gene end by 3 bases; junction bases not matched to a gene: 12. The CDR3 totals 17 residues. The germline CDR1 and CDR2 sequences are MNHEY and SMNVEV (reference sequence). This CDR3 is CASLGLAGGEFYNEQFF. DNA of the CDR3: TGTGCCAGCTTAGGGCTAGCGGGAGGCGAATTCTACAATGAGCAGTTCTTC.

This clonotype was found many times. The genes are TRBV5-1 and TRBJ2-7; possibly TRBD1 for D (6 bases). Germline assignment: CDR1 SGHRS and CDR2 YFSETQ. This CDR3 has 15 amino acids. Trimming took 4 bases from V and 2 from J, leaving 16 bases between them. The CDR3 loop is CASSPETGRTYEQYF. For the CDR3, the DNA is TGCGCCAGCAGCCCGGAAACAGGGCGAACCTACGAGCAGTACTTC.

In this sample, this clonotype turned up many times. This chain connects TRBV25-1 to TRBJ2-2, with TRBD2 identical over 7 bases. From germline, CDR1 is MGHDK and CDR2 SYGVNS. Germline trimming cut 11 bases from V and 7 bases from J; bases unmatched to any gene: 4. The CDR3 has 11 residues. The chain's CDR3 is CACGEGGELFF. CDR3 DNA sequence: TGTGCCTGTGGGGAGGGCGGGGAGCTGTTTTTT. The full variable domain, in which reference TRBV25-1 and TRBJ2-2 provide the parts outside the CDR3, is EADIYQTPRYLVIGTGKKITLECSQTMGHDKMYWYQQDPGMELHLIHYSYGVNSTEKGDLSSESTVSRIRTEHFPLTLESARPSHTSQYLCACGEGGELFFGEGSRLTVL.

This chain connects TRBV4-3 to TRBJ2-3; D remains ambiguous. This CDR3 has 14 residues. Germline V CDR1 and CDR2: LGHNA, YSLEER. V gave up 0 bases and J gave up 2 bases, with 6 bases separating them. CDR3 sequence: CASSQDQYTDTQYF. The DNA for the CDR3 is TGCGCCAGCAGCCAAGATCAGTACACAGATACGCAGTATTTT.

This clonotype was seen at least ten times. This chain connects TRBV7-2 to TRBJ2-7, with D possibly TRBD2 on 6 matching bases. V was clipped by 5 bases and J by 3 bases, with 14 bases between them. The CDR3 is 14 residues long. Germline V CDR1 and CDR2: SGHTA, FQGNSA. In nucleotides, the CDR3 is TGTGCCAGCAGCCCTCTAGCGAACTTCTACGAGCAGTACTTC. Translation: CASSPLANFYEQYF.

The rearrangement uses TRBV20-1 and TRBJ2-5; D possibly corresponds to TRBD2 (7 bases). The germline V gene has CDR1 DFQATT and CDR2 SNEGSKA (reference sequence). Trimming left V 6 bases short and J 0 bases short, with 23 bases between. CDR3 size: 17 residues. The CDR3 loop reads CSAPTFGGPNYQETQYF. CDR3 in DNA: TGCAGTGCCCCCACATTCGGGGGGCCTAATTACCAAGAGACCCAGTACTTC.

The table lists this clonotype with a few counts. V and J are TRBV12-3 or TRBV12-4 and TRBJ2-4; 7 bases are a match to TRBD1. The junction had 2 bases not matched to a gene; V was cut back by 5 bases and J by 1 base. This CDR3 has 14 residues. CDR3 protein: CASSEQGAKNIQYF. Here the CDR3 DNA reads TGTGCCAGCAGTGAACAGGGGGCCAAAAACATTCAGTACTTC.

This clonotype was seen many times. The chain links TRBV12-3 or TRBV12-4 to TRBJ2-1, with 10 bases identical to TRBD2. The CDR3 loop spans 16 amino acids. Unmatched junction bases numbered 12, after V lost 5 bases and J lost 8 bases. Here the CDR3 reads CASSRGPSGGIDEQFF. CDR3 DNA sequence: TGTGCCAGCAGTCGTGGCCCTAGCGGGGGCATCGATGAGCAGTTCTTC.

The genes are TRBV6-1 and TRBJ2-3; 9 nucleotides line up with TRBD2. The CDR3 covers 16 residues. Germline-derived CDR1 and CDR2 are MNHNS and SASEGT. The V gene end was trimmed by 8 bases and the J gene end by 2 bases; junction bases not matched to a gene: 11. This CDR3 is CASGGRVAAITDTQYF. The CDR3 nucleotides read TGTGCCAGCGGCGGGAGGGTCGCAGCAATCACAGATACGCAGTATTTT.

This clonotype has only a few counts. The V gene is TRBV5-6, the J gene TRBJ2-1; D is undetermined. V lost 0 bases, J lost 2 bases, and 12 bases lay in between. CDR1 and CDR2 (germline): SGHDT, YYEEEE. The CDR3 loop spans 16 amino acids. Written as DNA, the CDR3 is TGTGCCAGCAGCTTGGTGGGCAGTACAGCCTACAATGAGCAGTTCTTC. It specifies CASSLVGSTAYNEQFF. Supplemented by reference TRBV5-6 and TRBJ2-1, the full variable domain reads DAGVTQSPTHLIKTRGQQVTLRCSPKSGHDTVSWYQQALGQGPQFIFQYYEEEERQRGNFPDRFSGHQFPNYSSELNVNALLLGDSALYLCASSLVGSTAYNEQFFGPGTRLTVL.

This clonotype was detected a few times. This sequence joins TRBV9 and TRBJ1-3, with D uncertain. The length of the CDR3 is 14 residues. The germline V and J ends were trimmed by 3 bases and 0 bases, with 7 bases remaining between them. Germline CDR1 is SGDLS and CDR2 is YYNGEE. This chain's CDR3 is CASSGWGSGNTIYF. The CDR3 DNA sequence: TGTGCCAGCAGCGGATGGGGCTCTGGAAACACCATATATTTT.

This clonotype has a count of ten or more. The V gene is TRBV5-1, the J gene TRBJ1-1; D is perhaps TRBD1 (5 bases). Germline CDR1 SGHRS, CDR2 YFSETQ. The CDR3 spans 15 residues. Trimming shortened V by 4 bases and J by 1 base, and 14 bases separated the two germline ends. CDR3 coding DNA: TGCGCCAGCAGCCTGGACGGGGCGGCGAACACTGAAGCTTTCTTT. Translating it yields CASSLDGAANTEAFF.

V and J are TRBV7-9 and TRBJ1-2; D is uncertain. This CDR3 is 13 amino acids long. Germline CDR1 SEHNR, CDR2 FQNEAQ (reference sequence). V shed 2 bases and J shed 5 bases, with 9 bases lying between them. As DNA, the CDR3 is TGTGCCAGCAGCTTACCAGAGATGTATGGCTACACCTTC. This gives the protein CASSLPEMYGYTF.

This chain connects TRBV29-1 to TRBJ1-2; D uncertain. There are 11 residues in the CDR3. V lost 6 bases and J lost 4, with 9 bases in between. Germline CDR1 reads SQVTM; CDR2 reads ANQGSEA. CDR3 DNA: TGCAGCGTCCCAACGGGCTATGGCTACACCTTC. Translated: CSVPTGYGYTF.

The table lists this clonotype with many counts. The chain recombines TRBV27 with TRBJ2-3; TRBD2 matches 11 bases. The CDR3 covers 14 residues. Germline V CDR1 and CDR2: MNHEY, SMNVEV (reference sequence). The trim removed 4 bases at V and 4 bases at J, leaving 1 base unmatched. As DNA, the CDR3 is TGTGCCAGCAGTTCTAGCGGGAGGCCAGATACGCAGTATTTT. This sequence encodes CASSSSGRPDTQYF.

In this sample, this clonotype turned up a few times. This chain links TRBV20-1 with TRBJ1-2, with no clear D. The length of the CDR3 is 13 residues. Germline CDR1 reads DFQATT; CDR2 reads SNEGSKA (reference sequence). V was pared by 6 bases and J by 4 bases, with 15 bases between. The CDR3 DNA reads TGCAGTGCAGGCCCGGGGAATTCCTATGGCTACACCTTC. This sequence encodes CSAGPGNSYGYTF.

This clonotype was observed at least ten times. The chain couples TRBV7-9 to TRBJ2-1; TRBD1 agrees at 9 bases. J lost 7 bases, V lost 4 bases, and 5 bases had no gene match. The CDR3 runs 14 residues. Germline V lookup: CDR1 SEHNR, CDR2 FQNEAQ (reference sequence). The CDR3 sequence: CASSSGTGINEQFF. The CDR3 region has the DNA TGTGCCAGCAGCTCCGGGACAGGGATTAATGAGCAGTTCTTC.

V is TRBV20-1 and J is TRBJ2-7; TRBD1 matches 8 bases. With 8 bases clipped from V and 0 bases from J, the junction kept 6 bases outside the gene matches. The CDR3 has 13 residues. Germline CDR1 and CDR2: DFQATT and SNEGSKA (reference sequence). The CDR3 loop reads CSPRDRSSYEQYF. The CDR3 DNA sequence: TGCAGTCCCCGGGACAGGAGCTCCTACGAGCAGTACTTC.

This chain connects TRBV7-9 to TRBJ1-1; the D gene is possibly TRBD1 (5 bases). The CDR3 loop spans 17 amino acids. V was cut by 1 base and J by 3 bases, with 18 bases left in between. Germline CDR1 SEHNR, CDR2 FQNEAQ (reference sequence). CDR3 bases: TGTGCCAGCAGCTTAGGAGGGGTCTCAACGGGCGACACTGAAGCTTTCTTT. This encodes CASSLGGVSTGDTEAFF.

This sequence joins TRBV5-1 and TRBJ2-7; D is ambiguous. This CDR3 comprises 17 residues. Trimming stripped 0 bases from V and 0 bases from J, with 16 bases between. The V gene's germline CDR1 is SGHRS and CDR2 YFSETQ. The CDR3 nucleotides are TGCGCCAGCAGCTTGGTTCCTGGCAGCCCCTTCTCCTACGAGCAGTACTTC. This gives the protein CASSLVPGSPFSYEQYF. Complete variable domain (other parts from reference TRBV5-1 and TRBJ2-7): KAGVTQTPRYLIKTRGQQVTLSCSPISGHRSVSWYQQTPGQGLQFLFEYFSETQRNKGNFPGRFSGRQFSNSRSEMNVSTLELGDSALYLCASSLVPGSPFSYEQYFGPGTRLTVT.

The table lists this clonotype with a few counts. This chain uses TRBV7-9 with TRBJ2-3, with D tentatively TRBD2 (5 bases). Trimming took 3 bases from V and 0 from J, leaving 16 bases between them. Germline V gives CDR1 SEHNR, CDR2 FQNEAQ (reference sequence). The CDR3 sequence is 17 residues long. CDR3 region: CASSFPRAAESTDTQYF. In DNA, the CDR3 is TGTGCCAGCAGCTTTCCGCGAGCAGCGGAAAGCACAGATACGCAGTATTTT.

The chain combines TRBV20-1 with TRBJ2-1; D remains ambiguous. The CDR3 extends over 11 amino acids. From germline, CDR1 is DFQATT and CDR2 SNEGSKA (reference sequence). V was trimmed by 2 bases and J by 10 bases, leaving 9 bases between them. The CDR3 region is CSARRADEQFF. The CDR3 DNA reads TGCAGTGCTAGACGCGCGGACGAGCAGTTCTTC.

In its sample, this clonotype was seen many times. The chain recombines TRBV29-1 with TRBJ2-7; D possibly corresponds to TRBD2 (6 bases). This CDR3 spans 12 amino acids. Germline-derived CDR1 and CDR2 are SQVTM and ANQGSEA. Trimming removed 3 bases from V and 5 bases from J, with 11 bases in between. The CDR3 region is CSVDAGMNEQYF. CDR3 sequence (DNA): TGCAGCGTTGACGCGGGGATGAACGAGCAGTACTTC.

This clonotype was recorded many times. This chain connects TRBV11-2 to TRBJ2-4; D is undetermined. The V gene lost 4 bases and the J gene lost 7 bases, with 8 bases spanning the gap. The CDR3 consists of 12 residues. Germline loops: CDR1 SGHAT, CDR2 FQNNGV. Here the CDR3 DNA reads TGTGCCAGCAGCTCGACGGGTAACATTCAGTACTTC. Amino acid sequence: CASSSTGNIQYF.

The chain links TRBV20-1 to TRBJ2-5; D could derive from TRBD1 or TRBD2 (5 bases each). Germline assignment: CDR1 DFQATT and CDR2 SNEGSKA (reference sequence). CDR3 length: 15 residues. V dropped 2 bases and J dropped 1 base, with 14 bases sitting between them. Here the CDR3 reads CSARSGRDPQETQYF. DNA of the CDR3: TGCAGTGCTAGAAGTGGCCGGGACCCCCAAGAGACCCAGTACTTC.

The sample holds many counts of this clonotype. The genes are TRBV12-3 or TRBV12-4 and TRBJ1-2; 7 bases align to TRBD1. The CDR3 loop spans 12 amino acids. The V and J ends lost 7 bases and 8 bases, in that order; junction bases with no gene match: 7. CDR3: CASTPGGKGYTF. The CDR3 DNA reads as TGTGCCAGCACCCCAGGGGGGAAGGGCTACACCTTC.

V usage is TRBV7-2 and J usage is TRBJ2-3; possible D gene TRBD2, 5 bases. Germline loops: CDR1 SGHTA, CDR2 FQGNSA. CDR3 length equals 15 residues. Trimming shortened V by 9 bases and J by 0 bases, and 16 bases separated the two germline ends. The CDR3 coding sequence is TGTGCCAGATTTTTAAGCGGACCAAGCACAGATACGCAGTATTTT. Its translation is CARFLSGPSTDTQYF.

The sample holds many counts of this clonotype. The chain uses TRBV7-9 and TRBJ2-7; 8 bases fit TRBD2. V lost 5 bases, J lost 0 bases, and 6 bases stayed unmatched. The CDR3 extends over 15 amino acids. Germline CDR1 reads SEHNR; CDR2 reads FQNEAQ (reference sequence). The CDR3 loop reads CASSPGGGPSYEQYF. CDR3 in DNA: TGTGCCAGCAGCCCAGGCGGGGGGCCCTCCTACGAGCAGTACTTC.

This chain links TRBV6-1 with TRBJ2-7; maybe TRBD2 (5 bases). Looked up from germline, CDR1 is MNHNS and CDR2 is SASEGT. The V and J ends lost 10 bases and 1 base respectively, with 14 bases between them. This CDR3 is built from 13 residues. For the CDR3, the DNA is TGTGCCATCCGGACTCTAGCTTCCTACGAGCAGTACTTC. It translates to CAIRTLASYEQYF.

This clonotype was detected a few times. The V gene is TRBV20-1, the J gene TRBJ2-7; D is perhaps TRBD1 (5 bases). The CDR3 consists of 16 residues. V was pared by 1 base and J by 2 bases, with 18 bases between. CDR1 DFQATT and CDR2 SNEGSKA come from the germline V gene (reference sequence). CDR3 DNA sequence: TGCAGTGCTAGAGTCCCTGCTCGACAGTCCCCCTACGAGCAGTACTTC. Amino acids: CSARVPARQSPYEQYF.

The V call is TRBV12-3 or TRBV12-4, the J call TRBJ1-5; perhaps TRBD1 as D (6 bases). The length of the CDR3 is 14 residues. V was trimmed by 7 bases and J by 2 bases, leaving 12 bases between them. For the CDR3, the DNA is TGTGCCAGCATGGGTCGACAGGGCAATCAGCCCCAGCATTTT. Translating gives CASMGRQGNQPQHF.